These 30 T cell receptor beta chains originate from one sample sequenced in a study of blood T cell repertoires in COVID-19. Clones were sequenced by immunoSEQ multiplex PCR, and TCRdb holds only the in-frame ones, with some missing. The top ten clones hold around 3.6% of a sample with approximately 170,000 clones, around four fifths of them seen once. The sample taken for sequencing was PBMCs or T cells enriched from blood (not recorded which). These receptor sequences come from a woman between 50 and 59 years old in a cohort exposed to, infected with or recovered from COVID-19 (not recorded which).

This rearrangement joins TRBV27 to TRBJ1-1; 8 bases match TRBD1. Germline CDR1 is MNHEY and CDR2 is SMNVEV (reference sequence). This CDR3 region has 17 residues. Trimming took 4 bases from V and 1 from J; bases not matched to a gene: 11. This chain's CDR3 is CASSSDRGLFANTEAFF. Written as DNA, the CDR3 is TGTGCCAGCAGTTCCGACAGGGGTCTTTTTGCGAACACTGAAGCTTTCTTT.

CDR3 nucleotides: TGCGCCAGCAGCGCGGGGGGCTTCCCTACAGATACGCAGTATTTT. It encodes CASSAGGFPTDTQYF. This sequence joins TRBV5-1 and TRBJ2-3; 8 bases map to TRBD2. J was trimmed by 3 bases and V by 4 bases; bases with no gene match: 7. CDR1 and CDR2 from the germline V gene are SGHRS and YFSETQ. This CDR3 is built from 15 residues.

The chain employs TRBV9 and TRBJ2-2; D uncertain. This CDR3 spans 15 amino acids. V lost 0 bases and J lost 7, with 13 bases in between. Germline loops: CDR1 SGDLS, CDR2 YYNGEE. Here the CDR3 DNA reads TGTGCCAGCAGCGTAGTATCCTCCTTCGGCGGGGAGCTGTTTTTT. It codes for CASSVVSSFGGELFF.

CDR3 nucleotides: TGTGCCAGCACCCCTGTTGGGGCGGTCTTAGGCACAGATACGCAGTATTTT. Protein product: CASTPVGAVLGTDTQYF. The chain uses TRBV28 and TRBJ2-3, with D perhaps TRBD1 (5 bases). There are 17 residues in the CDR3. V lost 7 bases and J lost 1, with 21 bases in between. Germline assignment: CDR1 MDHEN and CDR2 SYDVKM.

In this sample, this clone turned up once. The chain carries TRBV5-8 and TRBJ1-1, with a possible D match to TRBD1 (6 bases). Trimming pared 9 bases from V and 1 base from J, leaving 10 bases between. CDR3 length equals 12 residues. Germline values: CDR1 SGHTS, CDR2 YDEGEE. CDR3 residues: CATRTENTEAFF. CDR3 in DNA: TGTGCCACCCGGACAGAGAACACTGAAGCTTTCTTT. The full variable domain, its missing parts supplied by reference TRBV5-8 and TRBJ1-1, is EAGVTQSPTHLIKTRGQQATLRCSPISGHTSVYWYQQALGLGLQFLLWYDEGEERNRGNFPPRFSGRQFPNYSSELNVNALELEDSALYLCATRTENTEAFFGQGTRLTVV.

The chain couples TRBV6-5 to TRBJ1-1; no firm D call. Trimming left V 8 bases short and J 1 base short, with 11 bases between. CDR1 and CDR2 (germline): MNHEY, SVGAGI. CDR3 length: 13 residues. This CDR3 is CASGRTENTEAFF. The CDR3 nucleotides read TGTGCCAGCGGCCGAACAGAGAACACTGAAGCTTTCTTT.

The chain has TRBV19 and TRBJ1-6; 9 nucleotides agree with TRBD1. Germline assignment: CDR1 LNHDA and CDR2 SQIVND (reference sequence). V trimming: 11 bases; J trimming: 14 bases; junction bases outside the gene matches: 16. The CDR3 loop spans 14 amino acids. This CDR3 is CASSRDRDFTTLHF. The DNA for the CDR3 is TGTGCCTCAAGCCGGGACAGGGATTTTACCACCCTCCACTTT.

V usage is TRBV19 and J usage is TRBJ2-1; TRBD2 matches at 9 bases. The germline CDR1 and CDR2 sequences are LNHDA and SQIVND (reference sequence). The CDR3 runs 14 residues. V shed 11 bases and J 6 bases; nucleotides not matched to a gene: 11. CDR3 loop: CASRGGGDRNEQFF. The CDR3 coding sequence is TGTGCCTCGAGAGGCGGGGGGGACCGCAATGAGCAGTTCTTC.

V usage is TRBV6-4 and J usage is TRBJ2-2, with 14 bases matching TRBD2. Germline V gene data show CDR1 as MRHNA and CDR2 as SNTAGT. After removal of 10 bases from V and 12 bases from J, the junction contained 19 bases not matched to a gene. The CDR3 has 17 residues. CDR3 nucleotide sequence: TGTGCCAACCACAAAGGCAGGGACGGGACTAGCGGGAGAAAGCTGTTTTTT. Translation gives CANHKGRDGTSGRKLFF.

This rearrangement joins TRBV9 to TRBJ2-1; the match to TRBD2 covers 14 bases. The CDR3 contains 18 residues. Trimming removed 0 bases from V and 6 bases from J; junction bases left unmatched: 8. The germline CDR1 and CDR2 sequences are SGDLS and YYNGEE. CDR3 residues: CASSVAGTSGSAVNEQFF. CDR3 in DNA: TGTGCCAGCAGCGTAGCAGGGACTAGCGGGAGCGCCGTCAATGAGCAGTTCTTC.

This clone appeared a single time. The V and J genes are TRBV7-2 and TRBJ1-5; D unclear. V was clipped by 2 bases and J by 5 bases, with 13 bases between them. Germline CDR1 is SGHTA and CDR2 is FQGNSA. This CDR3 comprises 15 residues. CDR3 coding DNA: TGTGCCAGCAGCTTAAGTGAGGGTTCCCATCAGCCCCAGCATTTT. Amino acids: CASSLSEGSHQPQHF.

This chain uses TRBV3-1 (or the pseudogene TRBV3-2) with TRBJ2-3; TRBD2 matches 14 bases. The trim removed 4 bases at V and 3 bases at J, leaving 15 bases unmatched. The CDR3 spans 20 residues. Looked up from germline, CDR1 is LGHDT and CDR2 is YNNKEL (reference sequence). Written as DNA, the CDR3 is TGTGCCAGCAGCCCTCGGACTAGCGGGGGGCCAGGGGAGTTGACAGATACGCAGTATTTT. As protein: CASSPRTSGGPGELTDTQYF.

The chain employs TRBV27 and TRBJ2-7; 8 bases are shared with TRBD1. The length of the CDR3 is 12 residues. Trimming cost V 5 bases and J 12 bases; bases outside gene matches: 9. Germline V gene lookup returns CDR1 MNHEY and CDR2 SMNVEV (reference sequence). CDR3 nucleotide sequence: TGTGCCAGCAGTCCGGACCGGGACAGGTGGTACTTC. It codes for CASSPDRDRWYF.

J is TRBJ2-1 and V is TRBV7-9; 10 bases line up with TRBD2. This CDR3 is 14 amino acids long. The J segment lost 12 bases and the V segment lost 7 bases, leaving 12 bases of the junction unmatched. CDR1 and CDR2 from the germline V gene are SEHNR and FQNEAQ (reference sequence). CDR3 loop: CASKLGASGGGQFF. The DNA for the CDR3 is TGTGCCAGCAAACTCGGGGCTAGCGGGGGTGGGCAGTTCTTC.

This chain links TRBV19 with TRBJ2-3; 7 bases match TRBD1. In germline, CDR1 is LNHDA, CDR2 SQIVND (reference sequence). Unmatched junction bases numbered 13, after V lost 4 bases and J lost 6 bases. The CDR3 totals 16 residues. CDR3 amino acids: CASSRDLTGYPDTQYF. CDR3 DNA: TGTGCCAGTAGTAGGGACCTGACAGGGTATCCGGATACGCAGTATTTT.

The CDR3 sequence is CASRSIQTGEQFF. As DNA, the CDR3 is TGCGCCAGCAGAAGCATCCAGACGGGTGAGCAGTTCTTC. V gene TRBV10-2 combines with J gene TRBJ2-1; no clear D. Trimming pared 6 bases from V and 9 bases from J, leaving 15 bases between. CDR1 and CDR2 (germline): WSHSY, SAAADI. The CDR3 spans 13 residues.

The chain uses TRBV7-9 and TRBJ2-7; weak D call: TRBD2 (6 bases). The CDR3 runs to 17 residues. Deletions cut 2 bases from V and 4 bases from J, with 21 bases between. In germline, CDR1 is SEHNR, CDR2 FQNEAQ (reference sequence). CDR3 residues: CASSLSTSRKGVYEQYF. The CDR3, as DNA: TGTGCCAGCAGCTTAAGCACTAGCAGGAAAGGAGTATACGAGCAGTACTTC.

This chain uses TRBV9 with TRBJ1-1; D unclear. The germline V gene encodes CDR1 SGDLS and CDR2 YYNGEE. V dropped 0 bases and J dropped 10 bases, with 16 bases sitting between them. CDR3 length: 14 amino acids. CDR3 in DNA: TGTGCCAGCAGCGTAGAGGGAGCGAGGTCGGGAGCTTTCTTT. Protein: CASSVEGARSGAFF.

The CDR3 is CASSFLRGKVNTEAFF. As DNA, the CDR3 is TGTGCCAGCAGTTTCCTCAGGGGGAAGGTAAACACTGAAGCTTTCTTT. V gene TRBV27 combines with J gene TRBJ1-1; 7 bases are a match to TRBD1. Germline assignment: CDR1 MNHEY and CDR2 SMNVEV (reference sequence). The CDR3 sequence is 16 residues long. J gave up 2 bases and V 3 bases, and 9 bases lay outside the gene matches.

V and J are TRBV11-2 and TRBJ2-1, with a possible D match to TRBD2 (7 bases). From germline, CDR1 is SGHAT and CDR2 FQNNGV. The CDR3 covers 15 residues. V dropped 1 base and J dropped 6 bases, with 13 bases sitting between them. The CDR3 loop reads CASSLVGGLLNEQFF. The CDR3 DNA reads TGTGCCAGCAGCTTAGTGGGGGGGCTACTCAATGAGCAGTTCTTC.

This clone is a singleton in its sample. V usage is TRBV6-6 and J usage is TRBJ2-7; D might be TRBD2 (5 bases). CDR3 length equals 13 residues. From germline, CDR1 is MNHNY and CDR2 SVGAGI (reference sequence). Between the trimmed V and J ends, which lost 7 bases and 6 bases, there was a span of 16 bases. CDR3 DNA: TGTGCCAGCATAGCCCGAAACCGGGGCGAGCAGTACTTC. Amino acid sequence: CASIARNRGEQYF.

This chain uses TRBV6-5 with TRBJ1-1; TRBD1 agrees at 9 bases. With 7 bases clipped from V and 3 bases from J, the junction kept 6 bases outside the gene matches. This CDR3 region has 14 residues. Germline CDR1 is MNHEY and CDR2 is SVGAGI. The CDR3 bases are TGTGCCAGCACGAACAGGGGGCCGGACACTGAAGCTTTCTTT. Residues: CASTNRGPDTEAFF.

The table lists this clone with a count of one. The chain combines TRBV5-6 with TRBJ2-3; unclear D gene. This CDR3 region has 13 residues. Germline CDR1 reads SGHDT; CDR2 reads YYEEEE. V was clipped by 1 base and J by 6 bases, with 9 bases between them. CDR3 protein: CASSLISSDTQYF. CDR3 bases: TGTGCCAGCAGCTTGATTTCTTCTGATACGCAGTATTTT.

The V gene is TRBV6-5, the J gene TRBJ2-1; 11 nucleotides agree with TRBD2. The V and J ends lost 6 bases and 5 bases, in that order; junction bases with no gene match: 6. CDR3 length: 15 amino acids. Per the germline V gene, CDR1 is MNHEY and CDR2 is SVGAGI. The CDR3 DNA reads TGTGCCAGCAGCCGCGGGACTAGCGGTAACAATGAGCAGTTCTTC. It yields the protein CASSRGTSGNNEQFF.

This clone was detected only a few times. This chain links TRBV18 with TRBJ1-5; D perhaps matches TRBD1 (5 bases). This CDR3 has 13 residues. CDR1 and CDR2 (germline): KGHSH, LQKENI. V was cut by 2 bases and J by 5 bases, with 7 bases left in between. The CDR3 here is CASSPGGYQPQHF. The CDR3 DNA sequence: TGTGCCAGCTCACCAGGGGGGTATCAGCCCCAGCATTTT.

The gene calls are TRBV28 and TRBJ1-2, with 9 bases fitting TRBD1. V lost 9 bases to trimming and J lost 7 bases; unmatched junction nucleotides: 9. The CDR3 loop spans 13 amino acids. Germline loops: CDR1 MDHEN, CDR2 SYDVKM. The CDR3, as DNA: TGTGCCAGTACAAACAGGGGGCGGAGTGGCTACACCTTC. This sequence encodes CASTNRGRSGYTF.

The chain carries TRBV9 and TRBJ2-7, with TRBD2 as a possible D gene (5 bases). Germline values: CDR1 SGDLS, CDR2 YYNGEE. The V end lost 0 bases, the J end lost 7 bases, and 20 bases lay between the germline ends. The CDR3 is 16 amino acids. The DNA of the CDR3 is TGTGCCAGCAGCGTAGAATCCCACAGACTTTCGGGGGAGCAGTACTTC. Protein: CASSVESHRLSGEQYF.

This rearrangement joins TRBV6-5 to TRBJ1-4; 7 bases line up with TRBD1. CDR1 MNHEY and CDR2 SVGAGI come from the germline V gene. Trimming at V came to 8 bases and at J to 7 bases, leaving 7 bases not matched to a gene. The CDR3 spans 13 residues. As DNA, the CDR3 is TGTGCCAGCTTGAGGGGGCTGAGTGAAAAACTGTTTTTT. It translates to CASLRGLSEKLFF.

Here the CDR3 reads CASRRTGAYEQYF. The CDR3 DNA reads TGTGCCAGCAGGCGGACAGGGGCCTACGAGCAGTACTTC. The chain carries TRBV28 and TRBJ2-7; 9 bases align to TRBD1. Germline values: CDR1 MDHEN, CDR2 SYDVKM. The CDR3 extends over 13 amino acids. V gave up 6 bases and J gave up 2 bases; unmatched junction bases: 2.

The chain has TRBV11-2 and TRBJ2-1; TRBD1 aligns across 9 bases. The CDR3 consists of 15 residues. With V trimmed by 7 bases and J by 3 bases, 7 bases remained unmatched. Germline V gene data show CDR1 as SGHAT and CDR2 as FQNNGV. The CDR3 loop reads CASTRTGALYNEQFF. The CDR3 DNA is TGTGCCAGCACTAGGACAGGGGCCCTCTACAATGAGCAGTTCTTC.